This section outlines one TCR beta chain sequence together with its context. Antigen unknown. CDR3 length: 13 residues. The germline V gene has CDR1 MNHEY and CDR2 SVGAGI. With V trimmed by 6 bases and J by 3 bases, 4 bases remained unmatched. The sample originates from a study of T cells in localized non-small cell lung cancer. General observations from the study: Greater T cell density in blood accompanied longer overall survival.

Some clones are missing from TCRdb's copy, which holds only in-frame ones; the method was immunoSEQ multiplex PCR. The table shows more than 20,000 clones, with more than 75% occurring only once. The clonotype comes from a man between 40 and 70 years old with stage II squamous cell lung carcinoma. This chain links TRBV6-5 with TRBJ1-2; 7 bases are shared with TRBD1. The input for sequencing was PBMCs, taken before any cancer treatment. CDR3 sequence: CASRLDRDYGYTF. The CDR3 DNA reads TGTGCCAGCAGGCTAGACAGGGACTATGGCTACACCTTC.